Listed below are T cell receptor beta chains from one sample, sequenced in a study of blood T cell repertoires in COVID-19. Profiling relied on immunoSEQ multiplex PCR, and the TCRdb table lists in-frame clones only, not all of them. The repertoire has almost 250,000 clones, approximately 85% of them found once; the top ten carry approximately 8.2%. The sequenced material came from PBMCs or T cells enriched from blood (not recorded which). These receptors originate from a woman aged 45 to 65 with acute COVID-19. Both conserved end residues are trimmed from each CDR3. Some rows have no size entry. The others give once, few or many, or a class for an expanded clone.

size,V,CDR3
-,TRBV19,ASSRGQPNNQPQH
-,TRBV15,ATSHIDRLNQPQH
-,TRBV29-1,SVKQGSGANVLT
-,TRBV11-3,LATTNEKLF
-,TRBV2,ASVEGGVVEQY
-,TRBV12-3/TRBV12-4,ASSRDRTQY
once,TRBV5-8,ASSFLLAGGTPGELF
-,TRBV24-1,ATSDPQGGGYT
-,TRBV6-5,ASSYDSNEKLF
-,TRBV20-1,SASDPGQGLEKLF
-,TRBV5-6,ASSLTSGGQPQH
-,TRBV9,ASSPGTSGFTDTQY
-,TRBV7-2,ASSLRRGAAYEQY
-,TRBV30,AWRAQDGGSTDTQY
-,TRBV29-1,SLVAQQGTEAF
-,TRBV5-1,ATYQGVNTGELF
-,TRBV2,ASGTGYNEQF
-,TRBV6-2/TRBV6-3,ASSFPSGVYTGELF
-,TRBV2,ASRQDSAFSGNTIY
once,TRBV6-1,ASSEFRPTGSSGNTIY
-,TRBV6-5,ASHLREANEKLF
-,TRBV5-6,ASSFDGDRGTNQPQH
-,TRBV3-1/TRBV3-2,ASSHIGTGARREKLF
-,TRBV11-3,ASSLGGSQETQY
-,TRBV30,AWRKAGGNIQY
few,TRBV19,ASTGTGGSDYGYT
-,TRBV7-9,ASSLVLGQGNSPLH
-,TRBV4-3,ASSSRGQPTGELF
few,TRBV2,ASRGQVGDTGELF
-,TRBV29-1,SVTQTSGNTIY
-,TRBV21-1,AIFLRELNEKLF
-,TRBV5-1,ASSLAGQGDGYT
-,TRBV19,ATTPSSPLH
-,TRBV3-1/TRBV3-2,ASSLQPSSGGYT
-,TRBV9,ASGGDFEQY
-,TRBV6-1,ASSEDGFEAF
-,TRBV5-1,ASSSNPTSGGPDTQY
-,TRBV9,ASSVSGELSPLH
-,TRBV27,ASSLSWRGRGQPQH
many,TRBV6-5,ASSYSMGRGTEAF
-,TRBV19,ASRDIPQPQH
-,TRBV5-1,ASSLVLAGQETQY
-,TRBV29-1,SVEGGQGNGGYT
-,TRBV9,ASSSPRQRGNTGELF
-,TRBV6-5,ASSSFGIAGQETQY
-,TRBV6-5,ASRNRGRADTQY
-,TRBV12-5,ASGSWDRRETQY
-,TRBV15,ATSSSGTGGFAYNEQF
-,TRBV19,ASSMAGFYEQY
-,TRBV5-6,ASSLSGVDRGRGYT
-,TRBV19,ASSAQGVNGYT
-,TRBV7-9,ASGSAGSKADTQY
-,TRBV2,AYIPAGFSGNTIY
-,TRBV6-2/TRBV6-3,ASSVSVGNTIY
-,TRBV9,ASSVTGVNTEAF
-,TRBV7-9,ASSTRQENTEAF
-,TRBV19,ASQDRLNTEAF
few,TRBV19,ASSTDIDTEAF
few,TRBV3-1/TRBV3-2,ASSQVAADSGNTIY